These T cell receptor beta chains were read from a single sample in a study of blood T cell repertoires in COVID-19. Clones were sequenced by immunoSEQ multiplex PCR, and TCRdb holds only the in-frame ones, with some missing. The repertoire includes 75,000 or so clones, around 80% of them detected once, and roughly a tenth sits in the top ten. Specimen: peripheral blood. These receptors all come from a man in his sixties with acute or convalescent COVID-19. Both conserved end residues are part of each CDR3. D genes are given only for firm matches. Not all rows give a size; the values are once, few, many and, for expanded clones, a class.

d_call: TRBD1
v_call: TRBV2
j_call: TRBJ1-5
clone_size: .
cdr3_nt: TGTGCCAGCAGTGTGACCGGGACAGGGGTACAGCCCCAGCATTTT
cdr3_aa: CASSVTGTGVQPQHF

d_call: .
v_call: TRBV15
j_call: TRBJ1-4
clone_size: .
cdr3_nt: TGTGCCACCAGCAGAGCTAGTAGGGAGAATGAAAAACTGTTTTTT
cdr3_aa: CATSRASRENEKLFF

d_call: .
v_call: TRBV24-1
j_call: TRBJ1-5
clone_size: few
cdr3_nt: TGTGCCACCAGTGATCCCTACGGGTCTAGCAATCAGCCCCAGCATTTT
cdr3_aa: CATSDPYGSSNQPQHF

d_call: .
v_call: TRBV6-5
j_call: TRBJ2-2
clone_size: .
cdr3_nt: TGTGCCAGCAGTTCTAGGAGGGCCGGGGAGCTGTTTTTT
cdr3_aa: CASSSRRAGELFF

d_call: TRBD2
v_call: TRBV7-2
j_call: TRBJ2-7
clone_size: .
cdr3_nt: TGTGCCAGCAGCTTAGGACTAGCGGGAATCCACGAGCAGTACTTC
cdr3_aa: CASSLGLAGIHEQYF

d_call: .
v_call: TRBV7-8
j_call: TRBJ2-3
clone_size: .
cdr3_nt: TGTGCCAGCAGCTTAGGGACAAACACAGATACGCAGTATTTT
cdr3_aa: CASSLGTNTDTQYF

d_call: .
v_call: TRBV18
j_call: TRBJ2-7
clone_size: .
cdr3_nt: TGTGCCAGCTCACCTAGCGGCTACGGGGAGCAGTACTTC
cdr3_aa: CASSPSGYGEQYF

d_call: .
v_call: TRBV7-3
j_call: TRBJ2-5
clone_size: .
cdr3_nt: TGTGCCAGCAGCTTAAACCCATTAGGGGGTCAAGAGACCCAGTACTTC
cdr3_aa: CASSLNPLGGQETQYF

d_call: .
v_call: TRBV4-2
j_call: TRBJ1-5
clone_size: .
cdr3_nt: TGTGCCAGCAGCCAAGATATCGGGGGACTGTCCCAGCCCCAGCATTTT
cdr3_aa: CASSQDIGGLSQPQHF

d_call: .
v_call: TRBV5-1
j_call: TRBJ1-1
clone_size: .
cdr3_nt: TGCGCCAGCAGCTTGGCCGGGGGGGCCACTGAAGCTTTCTTT
cdr3_aa: CASSLAGGATEAFF

d_call: TRBD2
v_call: TRBV5-1
j_call: TRBJ2-7
clone_size: .
cdr3_nt: TGCGCCAGCAGCTTGGCGGGTGGACTAGCTAACGAGCAGTACTTC
cdr3_aa: CASSLAGGLANEQYF

d_call: .
v_call: TRBV21-1
j_call: TRBJ2-2
clone_size: .
cdr3_nt: TGTGCCAGCAGCAAAAGTTGGGGACACCCGAACACCGGGGAGCTGTTTTTT
cdr3_aa: CASSKSWGHPNTGELFF

d_call: .
v_call: TRBV6-2/TRBV6-3
j_call: TRBJ1-1
clone_size: .
cdr3_nt: TGTGCCAGCAGTTACAGGGGTGTAGGCAGGATGAACACTGAAGCTTTCTTT
cdr3_aa: CASSYRGVGRMNTEAFF

d_call: TRBD1
v_call: TRBV18
j_call: TRBJ1-5
clone_size: .
cdr3_nt: TGTGCCAGCTCGCCGGACAGGGGTGGCAATCAGCCCCAGCATTTT
cdr3_aa: CASSPDRGGNQPQHF

d_call: TRBD1
v_call: TRBV2
j_call: TRBJ1-5
clone_size: .
cdr3_nt: TGTGCCAGCAGCCCCGACAGGGGGGGACAGCCCCAGCATTTT
cdr3_aa: CASSPDRGGQPQHF